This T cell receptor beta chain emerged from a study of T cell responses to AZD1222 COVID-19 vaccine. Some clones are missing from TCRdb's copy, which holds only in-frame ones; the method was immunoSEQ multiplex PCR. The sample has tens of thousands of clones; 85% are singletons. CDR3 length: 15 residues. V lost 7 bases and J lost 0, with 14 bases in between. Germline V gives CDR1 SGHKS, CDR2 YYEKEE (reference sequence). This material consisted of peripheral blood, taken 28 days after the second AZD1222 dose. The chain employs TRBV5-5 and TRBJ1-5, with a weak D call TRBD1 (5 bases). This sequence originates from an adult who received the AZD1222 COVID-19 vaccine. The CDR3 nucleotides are TGTGCCAGCCCCCGGGGGGAAAGTAGCAATCAGCCCCAGCATTTT. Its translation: CASPRGESSNQPQHF. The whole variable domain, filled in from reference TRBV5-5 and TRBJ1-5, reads DAGVTQSPTHLIKTRGQQVTLRCSPISGHKSVSWYQQVLGQGPQFIFQYYEKEERGRGNFPDRFSARQFPNYSSELNVNALLLGDSALYLCASPRGESSNQPQHFGDGTRLSIL.